Only a few counts were recorded for the clone carrying this T cell receptor (beta chain). A read error may account for a junction end that differs from germline. The iRepertoire nested amplicon-rescue multiplex PCR amplified TCR alpha and beta CDR3s from RNA. Input was about 95-400 ng of tissue mRNA or PBMC total RNA. Each CDR3 protein is one row after TCRdb ran MiXCR on the multiplex PCR reads. This sample has more than 300,000 distinct CDR3 sequences; 41% occur once, and the top ten carry around 12%. This CDR3 spans 15 amino acids. Germline V gene sequence: CDR1 SEHNR, CDR2 FQNEAQ (reference sequence). The data derive from a study of glioma-infiltrating T cells. On the study more broadly: Low-grade gliomas were grade II; glioblastomas were grade IV at initial diagnosis.

The clonotype was recovered from a human donor with low-grade glioma or glioblastoma, undergoing nonglioma brain surgery, or in good health (not recorded which). The sequenced sample was glioma tissue, nonneoplastic brain tissue, or PBMCs (not recorded which). The V call is TRBV7-9, the J call TRBJ2-1; possible D gene TRBD2, 5 bases. The CDR3 DNA is TGTGCCAGCAGCCTCACCGGGCGGGCCTACAATGAGCAGTCCTTC. Protein sequence: CASSLTGRAYNEQSF.